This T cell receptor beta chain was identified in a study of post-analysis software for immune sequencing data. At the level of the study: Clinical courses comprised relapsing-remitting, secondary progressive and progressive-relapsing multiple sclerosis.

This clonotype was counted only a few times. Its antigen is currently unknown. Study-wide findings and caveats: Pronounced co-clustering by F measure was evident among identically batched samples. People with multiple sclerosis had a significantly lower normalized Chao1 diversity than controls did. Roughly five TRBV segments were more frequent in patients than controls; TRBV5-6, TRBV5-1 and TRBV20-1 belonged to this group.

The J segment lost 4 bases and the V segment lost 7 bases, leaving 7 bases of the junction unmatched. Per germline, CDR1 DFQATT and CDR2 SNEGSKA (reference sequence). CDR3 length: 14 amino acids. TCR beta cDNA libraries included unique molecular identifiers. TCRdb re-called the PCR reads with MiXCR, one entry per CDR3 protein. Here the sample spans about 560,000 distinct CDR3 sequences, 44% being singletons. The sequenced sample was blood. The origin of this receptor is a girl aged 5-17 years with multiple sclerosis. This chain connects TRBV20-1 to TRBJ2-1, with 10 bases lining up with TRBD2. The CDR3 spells CSVSPGLAYNEQFF. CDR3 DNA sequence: TGCAGTGTTTCTCCGGGACTAGCGTACAATGAGCAGTTCTTC.